This T cell receptor (beta chain) is from a study of T cell responses to AZD1222 COVID-19 vaccine. Broader study findings: Along spike, vaccine-associated CD4 TCRs were found throughout, with dominance at 160-218 and 743-854. Donors, mostly white British, included more females; clonal diversity was possibly underestimated.

The protocol was immunoSEQ multiplex PCR, while the TCRdb copy is restricted to in-frame clones and leaves out a portion. The table has some 120,000 clones, about nine tenths seen once. The germline V gene has CDR1 MNHEY and CDR2 SVGEGT. Trimming cost V 5 bases and J 2 bases; bases outside gene matches: 10. The CDR3 has 16 amino acids. Worth noting for this clone: Its specificity is not known.

This clonotype originated in an adult in good health. The rearrangement joins TRBV6-2 or TRBV6-3 to TRBJ2-3; TRBD2 matches 7 bases. The sequencing here drew on peripheral blood, taken on day 0 of AZD1222 vaccination. CDR3 in amino acids: CASSPIRLANTDTQYF. CDR3 nucleotide sequence: TGTGCCAGCAGTCCCATCCGACTAGCCAACACAGATACGCAGTATTTT.